This entry lists 3 T cell receptor beta chains sequenced from one sample in a study of tumor and adjacent non-tumor tissue in lung cancer. The library came from three nested PCR rounds adapted from ARM-PCR protocols. TCRdb re-called the multiplex PCR reads through MiXCR, storing one row per CDR3 protein. The table includes tens of thousands of distinct CDR3 sequences, around two thirds detected once. This sample's RNA came from whole unsorted tissue. This non-tumor lung sample came from over 3 cm beyond the tumor edge. What was sequenced was distant non-tumor lung tissue. Receptor source: a man between 65 and 85 years old with non-small cell lung cancer.

This clonotype was seen many times. The V gene is TRBV7-9, the J gene TRBJ1-4; D unclear. Trimming removed 0 bases from V and 0 bases from J, with 8 bases in between. Germline V gene lookup returns CDR1 SEHNR and CDR2 FQNEAQ (reference sequence). This CDR3 is built from 16 residues. CDR3 residues: CASSLALAATNEKLFF. In nucleotides, the CDR3 is TGTGCCAGCAGCTTAGCGCTAGCCGCAACTAATGAAAAACTGTTTTTT.

The chain recombines TRBV11-3 with TRBJ2-2, with a weak D call TRBD2 (6 bases). This CDR3 contains 14 residues. The V gene lost 9 bases and the J gene lost 7 bases, with 18 bases spanning the gap. CDR1 and CDR2 from the germline V gene are SGHNT and YENEEA. The CDR3 sequence is CASKEGYNIGELFF. The CDR3 region has the DNA TGTGCCAGTAAGGAGGGATACAATATCGGGGAGCTGTTTTTT.

The sample holds a few counts of this clonotype. One end of the junction fails to match germline, which may point to a read error. The J gene is TRBJ2-4, the V gene TRBV30; D uncertain. This CDR3 is 15 amino acids long. From germline, CDR1 is GTSNPN and CDR2 SVGIG (reference sequence). For the CDR3, the DNA is TGTGCCAGGAGTGTCGGCCAGCTAGCCAAAAACATTCAGTACTTC. It codes for CARSVGQLAKNIQYF. Supplemented by reference TRBV30 and TRBJ2-4, the full variable domain reads SQTIHQWPATLVQPVGSPLSLECTVEGTSNPNLYWYRQAAGRGLQLLFYSVGIGQISSEVPQNLSASRPQDRQFILSSKKLLLSDSGFYLCARSVGQLAKNIQYFGAGTRLSVL.